What follows are 8 T cell receptor beta chains derived from one specimen sequenced in a study of blood T cell repertoires in COVID-19. The data were produced by immunoSEQ multiplex PCR, yet TCRdb's version contains in-frame clones alone and is incomplete. The table records about 240,000 clones, 80% to 90% of them present only once. The sequenced material came from PBMCs or T cells enriched from blood (not recorded which). These receptors came from a woman aged 40 to 50 who had been exposed to COVID-19.

This chain joins TRBV18 and TRBJ1-3; tentative D call: TRBD1 (5 bases). The germline V gene encodes CDR1 KGHSH and CDR2 LQKENI. The CDR3 length is 14 residues. Trimming left V 4 bases short and J 0 bases short, with 7 bases between. This chain's CDR3 is CASSQDTSGNTIYF. The DNA for the CDR3 is TGTGCCAGCTCACAGGACACCTCTGGAAACACCATATATTTT.

This clone was seen only a few times. The chain has TRBV5-1 and TRBJ1-2; 9 bases are a match to TRBD1. Germline V CDR1 and CDR2: SGHRS, YFSETQ. The CDR3 has 15 residues. The J segment lost 7 bases and the V segment lost 0 bases, leaving 7 bases of the junction unmatched. CDR3 protein: CASSLAVGQGLGYTF. In nucleotides, the CDR3 is TGCGCCAGCAGCTTGGCCGTGGGACAGGGTCTTGGCTACACCTTC.

This clone was seen just once. The chain links TRBV6-6 to TRBJ1-2; the D gene is possibly TRBD1 (5 bases). Germline CDR1 is MNHNY and CDR2 is SVGAGI (reference sequence). This CDR3 has 15 residues. Trimming stripped 0 bases from V and 4 bases from J, with 12 bases between. The CDR3 sequence: CASSYSLDRGYGYTF. In DNA form, the CDR3 reads TGTGCCAGCAGTTACTCCCTCGATAGGGGCTATGGCTACACCTTC.

The chain is built from TRBV6-5 and TRBJ1-5, with 9 nucleotides matching TRBD1. The germline gives CDR1 MNHEY, CDR2 SVGAGI. Trimming cost V 6 bases and J 4 bases; bases outside gene matches: 1. CDR3 size: 13 residues. CDR3 nucleotides: TGTGCCAGCAGCGGGACAGGGAATCAGCCCCAGCATTTT. Its translation is CASSGTGNQPQHF.

The V gene is TRBV19, the J gene TRBJ1-1; 11 nucleotides agree with TRBD1. V shed 6 bases, J shed 7 bases, and the junction held 4 bases outside the gene matches. Germline V gene data show CDR1 as LNHDA and CDR2 as SQIVND (reference sequence). The CDR3 runs 13 residues. The CDR3 region has the DNA TGTGCCAGTAGGGACAGGGGGCAGGGTGAAGCTTTCTTT. Translating gives CASRDRGQGEAFF.

The V gene is TRBV5-4, the J gene TRBJ2-7; the D gene is possibly TRBD1 (6 bases). The CDR3 sequence is 13 residues long. Trimming shortened V by 4 bases and J by 3 bases, and 11 bases separated the two germline ends. CDR1 is SGHNT and CDR2 is YYREEE in the germline V gene (reference sequence). The CDR3 sequence: CASSRSQGYEQYF. In DNA, the CDR3 is TGTGCCAGCAGCCGATCACAGGGCTACGAGCAGTACTTC.

The CDR3 reads CASSPSTGRVGNTIYF. CDR3 in DNA: TGTGCCAGCAGTCCCTCTACAGGGAGGGTGGGAAACACCATATATTTT. The rearrangement links TRBV28 to TRBJ1-3; the D gene is possibly TRBD1 (6 bases). Trimming cost V 5 bases and J 4 bases, with 18 bases left between them. The CDR3 length is 16 residues. Germline CDR1 reads MDHEN; CDR2 reads SYDVKM.

The V call is TRBV7-9, the J call TRBJ2-7; D is ambiguous. Germline CDR1 SEHNR, CDR2 FQNEAQ (reference sequence). V lost 2 bases and J lost 7, with 9 bases in between. The length of the CDR3 is 12 residues. The CDR3 DNA sequence: TGTGCCAGCAGCTTAATAATACTGGAGCAGTACTTC. Protein product: CASSLIILEQYF.